The 5 T cell receptor beta chains below come from one sample, sequenced in a study of blood T cell repertoires in COVID-19. The method was immunoSEQ multiplex PCR; TCRdb's version includes in-frame clones alone and lacks a portion of them. The data hold tens of thousands of clones, with approximately 90% observed a single time. Source material: peripheral blood. These receptors were obtained from a human donor in a cohort sampled during active COVID-19.

The gene calls are TRBV7-9 and TRBJ1-5, with TRBD1 identical over 7 bases. The CDR3 loop spans 16 amino acids. Germline CDR1 SEHNR, CDR2 FQNEAQ (reference sequence). V shed 4 bases and J 1 base; nucleotides not matched to a gene: 7. The CDR3 DNA follows: TGTGCCAGCAGCTCACTGACAGGGACCAGCAATCAGCCCCAGCATTTT. This encodes CASSSLTGTSNQPQHF.

The chain combines TRBV15 with TRBJ2-1; D is possibly TRBD1 (5 bases). V shed 4 bases and J shed 8 bases, with 18 bases lying between them. The CDR3 consists of 15 residues. Germline V gene data show CDR1 as LNHNV and CDR2 as YYDKDF (reference sequence). CDR3 coding DNA: TGTGCCACCAGCACTCGGACAAAAAATCTCGATGAGCAGTTCTTC. This codes for CATSTRTKNLDEQFF.

V usage is TRBV7-7 and J usage is TRBJ2-5; 7 bases match TRBD2. Germline CDR1 and CDR2: SSHAT and FNYEAQ (reference sequence). This CDR3 comprises 14 residues. J gave up 0 bases and V 5 bases, and 3 bases lay outside the gene matches. Written as DNA, the CDR3 is TGTGCCAGCAGCCAGGGACTATACCAAGAGACCCAGTACTTC. Translating gives CASSQGLYQETQYF.

This clone is labeled as medium-sized (0.01 to 0.1%). The genes are TRBV11-2 and TRBJ2-3, with 10 bases that match TRBD2. This CDR3 has 17 residues. Germline lookup yields CDR1 SGHAT and CDR2 FQNNGV. V was pared by 5 bases and J by 2 bases, with 10 bases of the junction left unmatched. CDR3 loop: CASSARPGTSVTDTQYF. The CDR3 DNA reads as TGTGCCAGCAGCGCCAGGCCGGGGACTAGCGTCACAGATACGCAGTATTTT.

The chain joins TRBV6-5 to TRBJ1-4; 10 bases agree with TRBD1. CDR3 length: 16 amino acids. Per germline, CDR1 MNHEY and CDR2 SVGAGI. V lost 4 bases, J lost 7 bases, and 9 bases stayed unmatched. The CDR3 loop is CASSWGQGLVGEKLFF. The DNA for the CDR3 is TGTGCCAGCAGTTGGGGACAGGGGTTGGTTGGTGAAAAACTGTTTTTT.